Presented here are 11 T cell receptor beta chains from one specimen sequenced in a study of blood T cell repertoires in COVID-19. The assay was immunoSEQ multiplex PCR, and TCRdb's table has in-frame clones only and misses some. The profile shows 400,000 to 450,000 clones, more than 80% of them singletons. Sequenced sample: peripheral blood. Receptors originate from a woman in her twenties or thirties with active or convalescent COVID-19.

V and J are TRBV6-4 and TRBJ2-3, with 9 bases fitting TRBD1. The CDR3 is made up of 15 amino acids. Germline lookup yields CDR1 MRHNA and CDR2 SNTAGT. V trimming: 2 bases; J trimming: 3 bases; junction bases outside the gene matches: 3. The CDR3 loop is CASSDPGQGTDTQYF. For the CDR3, the DNA is TGTGCCAGCAGTGACCCCGGACAGGGGACAGATACGCAGTATTTT.

The chain couples TRBV15 to TRBJ1-2; the D is unclear. The germline V gene encodes CDR1 LNHNV and CDR2 YYDKDF (reference sequence). Deletions cut 0 bases from V and 3 bases from J, with 14 bases between. CDR3 length: 16 amino acids. The CDR3 DNA reads TGTGCCACCAGCAGAGATCATCCGGCGGGGTACTATGGCTACACCTTC. Amino acid sequence: CATSRDHPAGYYGYTF.

This chain connects TRBV24-1 to TRBJ1-1, with 7 bases matching TRBD1. From germline, CDR1 is KGHDR and CDR2 SFDVKD. The V segment lost 2 bases and the J segment 3 bases; nucleotides outside the gene matches: 5. The CDR3 length is 15 residues. As DNA, the CDR3 is TGTGCCACCAGTGATTCAAGAACAGGGGACACTGAAGCTTTCTTT. Its protein product is CATSDSRTGDTEAFF.

The V call is TRBV3-1 (or the pseudogene TRBV3-2), the J call TRBJ2-3, with 15 positions matching TRBD2. This CDR3 is built from 19 residues. Losses at the gene ends were 0 bases for V and 6 bases for J; bases not matched to a gene: 10. From germline, CDR1 is LGHDT and CDR2 YNNKEL (reference sequence). The CDR3: CASSQDRGGTSGGKDTQYF. DNA of the CDR3: TGTGCCAGCAGCCAAGATCGGGGTGGGACTAGCGGGGGGAAGGATACGCAGTATTTT.

This clone has just a few counts. J is TRBJ2-7 and V is TRBV4-1, with TRBD2 matching 8 bases. The CDR3 is 17 amino acids. V lost 0 bases to trimming and J lost 4 bases; unmatched junction nucleotides: 11. CDR1 MGHRA and CDR2 YSYEKL come from the germline V gene. The CDR3 DNA is TGCGCCAGCAGCCAAGACTTGGCGGGGGGCCTCTTTTACGAGCAGTACTTC. It yields the protein CASSQDLAGGLFYEQYF.

This chain connects TRBV3-1 (or the pseudogene TRBV3-2) to TRBJ2-1; 7 nucleotides align to TRBD1. V lost 2 bases, J lost 7 bases, and 8 bases stayed unmatched. Germline assignment: CDR1 LGHDT and CDR2 YNNKEL (reference sequence). The CDR3 is 15 amino acids. The CDR3 region is CASSQPGQLNNEQFF. CDR3 in DNA: TGTGCCAGCAGCCAACCGGGACAGCTTAATAATGAGCAGTTCTTC.

The chain is built from TRBV7-6 and TRBJ1-6, with 8 bases that match TRBD1. CDR1 and CDR2 (germline): SGHVS, FNYEAQ. J lost 6 bases, V lost 1 base, and 2 bases had no gene match. The CDR3 runs to 15 residues. Here the CDR3 reads CASSLGRGLNSPLHF. The CDR3 DNA sequence: TGTGCCAGCAGCTTAGGCAGGGGGCTTAATTCACCCCTCCACTTT.

This clone was counted only a few times. The V and J genes are TRBV30 and TRBJ1-5; no clear D. CDR3 length equals 15 residues. Trimming shortened V by 4 bases and J by 3 bases, and 16 bases separated the two germline ends. CDR1 GTSNPN and CDR2 SVGIG come from the germline V gene (reference sequence). The CDR3 DNA reads as TGTGCCTGGACCGCCGGGTCCCAAGCCAATCAGCCCCAGCATTTT. Protein sequence: CAWTAGSQANQPQHF.

The gene calls are TRBV7-9 and TRBJ2-2; the match to TRBD2 covers 12 bases. There are 17 residues in the CDR3. Germline V CDR1 and CDR2: SEHNR, FQNEAQ (reference sequence). The V and J ends lost 5 bases and 2 bases, in that order; junction bases with no gene match: 6. The chain's CDR3 is CASSLKTSGGNTGELFF. DNA for the CDR3: TGTGCCAGCAGCCTGAAGACTAGCGGGGGTAACACCGGGGAGCTGTTTTTT.

This chain joins TRBV18 and TRBJ1-2; tentatively, D is TRBD1 (5 bases). This CDR3 contains 12 residues. The V end was cut by 2 bases, the J end by 6 bases, with 7 bases between. Germline lookup yields CDR1 KGHSH and CDR2 LQKENI. CDR3 region: CASSPFRDGYTF. DNA for the CDR3: TGTGCCAGCTCACCATTCAGGGATGGCTACACCTTC.

This chain joins TRBV6-4 and TRBJ2-1; 8 bases agree with TRBD2. V was clipped by 5 bases and J by 1 base; unmatched bases: 4. The CDR3 is 15 amino acids. Germline V gene data show CDR1 as MRHNA and CDR2 as SNTAGT. The CDR3 here is CASSTGTSSYNEQFF. The DNA for the CDR3 is TGTGCCAGCAGTACTGGGACTAGTTCCTACAATGAGCAGTTCTTC.